One and the same sample provided the 20 T cell receptor beta chains below, sequenced in a study of T cell repertoires in cytomegalovirus infection. TCRdb recomputed calls from the reads with MiXCR, one row per CDR3 protein. The table has about 740,000 distinct CDR3 sequences, about 40% seen once. The sample was PBMCs. The receptors originated from a human donor in good health (CMV status not recorded). Some clones in this sample may be carry-over from other donors' samples.

The sample holds a few counts of this clonotype. The chain is built from TRBV6-1 and TRBJ1-1; unclear D gene. Trimming cost V 8 bases and J 5 bases, with 12 bases left between them. Germline V gene data show CDR1 as MNHNS and CDR2 as SASEGT. CDR3 length: 12 residues. CDR3 sequence reads: CASGGFRTEAFF. CDR3 nucleotides: TGTGCCAGCGGAGGGTTCCGGACTGAAGCTTTCTTT.

The V gene is TRBV19, the J gene TRBJ1-5; D possibly corresponds to TRBD1 (6 bases). Per germline, CDR1 LNHDA and CDR2 SQIVND (reference sequence). Trimming shortened V by 9 bases and J by 7 bases, and 22 bases separated the two germline ends. This CDR3 comprises 15 residues. CDR3 nucleotide sequence: TGTGCCAGCTCCCAACGAGGGGGGGAACGGCAGCCCCAGCATTTT. Amino acid sequence: CASSQRGGERQPQHF.

On this clonotype itself: This may arise from a read error, as a much more abundant clone is one base away. Here the CDR3 omits its conserved ending phenylalanine or tryptophan, so a read error is the likely source. The rearrangement uses TRBV7-2 and TRBJ2-2; no definite D call. The germline V gene encodes CDR1 SGHTA and CDR2 FQGNSA. The CDR3 totals 12 residues. Trimming pared 5 bases from V and 9 bases from J, leaving 10 bases between. The CDR3 sequence is CASSVVPRELFC. As DNA, the CDR3 is TGTGCCAGCAGCGTTGTCCCGAGGGAGCTGTTTTGT.

This sequence joins TRBV28 and TRBJ1-2; TRBD1 agrees at 7 bases. The CDR3 consists of 16 residues. Germline-derived CDR1 and CDR2 are MDHEN and SYDVKM. The V segment lost 5 bases and the J segment 5 bases; nucleotides outside the gene matches: 14. For the CDR3, the DNA is TGTGCCAGCAGTGTCCGTGGACAGGTGGTAGGGTATGGCTACACCTTC. Its protein product is CASSVRGQVVGYGYTF.

Only a few counts were recorded for this clonotype. This chain uses TRBV10-3 with TRBJ2-1; D gene ambiguous. Trimming removed 3 bases from V and 9 bases from J, with 15 bases in between. The CDR3 is 14 residues long. CDR1 and CDR2 (germline): ENHRY, SYGVKD. In DNA form, the CDR3 reads TGTGCCATCAGTGATTCAGTCGCGGTTGTTGAGCAGTTCTTC. This codes for CAISDSVAVVEQFF.

In its sample, this clonotype was seen a few times. This chain uses TRBV6-1 with TRBJ2-3; the match to TRBD1 covers 8 bases. Losses at the gene ends were 5 bases for V and 4 bases for J; bases not matched to a gene: 8. Per the germline V gene, CDR1 is MNHNS and CDR2 is SASEGT. The CDR3 runs 15 residues. The CDR3 here is CASSFGQGGADTQYF. The CDR3 region has the DNA TGTGCCAGCAGTTTCGGACAGGGTGGCGCAGATACGCAGTATTTT.

This clonotype was observed a few times. V gene TRBV20-1 combines with J gene TRBJ1-4; a weak D match, TRBD1 (5 bases). This CDR3 is 13 amino acids long. CDR1 DFQATT and CDR2 SNEGSKA come from the germline V gene (reference sequence). Trimming shortened V by 6 bases and J by 7 bases, and 15 bases separated the two germline ends. The CDR3 DNA reads TGCAGTGCAATTAAAGGGGCAGCTGAAAAACTGTTTTTT. Translating gives CSAIKGAAEKLFF.

The rearrangement joins TRBV12-3 or TRBV12-4 to TRBJ2-3, with a weak D call TRBD2 (5 bases). The V end lost 6 bases, the J end lost 2 bases, and 18 bases lay between the germline ends. The CDR3 contains 16 residues. The CDR3 region is CASSRGGLRTTDTQYF. For the CDR3, the DNA is TGTGCCAGCAGCCGCGGCGGGCTTCGGACCACAGATACGCAGTATTTT.

The chain has TRBV7-8 and TRBJ2-2, with TRBD1 as a possible D gene (6 bases). V dropped 5 bases and J dropped 3 bases, with 13 bases sitting between them. Germline CDR1 and CDR2: SGHVS and FQNEAQ. The CDR3 runs 15 residues. CDR3 sequence reads: CASSPGAGDTGELFF. As DNA, the CDR3 is TGTGCCAGCAGCCCCGGGGCAGGGGACACCGGGGAGCTGTTTTTT.

The CDR3 DNA reads TGTGCCAGTACCACAGGGTCAGACTTCTACAATGAGCAGTTCTTC. Encoded protein: CASTTGSDFYNEQFF. This chain connects TRBV19 to TRBJ2-1; maybe TRBD1 (6 bases). The CDR3 is 15 residues long. The ends were cut back, 7 bases at V and 3 bases at J, with 16 bases in the middle. From germline, CDR1 is LNHDA and CDR2 SQIVND (reference sequence).

This clonotype was counted a few times. The chain joins TRBV4-1 to TRBJ1-2, with 7 nucleotides matching TRBD1. V lost 6 bases to trimming and J lost 8 bases; unmatched junction nucleotides: 18. The CDR3 has 16 amino acids. The germline V gene has CDR1 MGHRA and CDR2 YSYEKL. CDR3 loop: CASRRQGVPGGGGYTF. The CDR3, as DNA: TGCGCCAGCAGGAGGCAGGGGGTCCCTGGAGGGGGGGGCTACACCTTC.

Concerning this clonotype itself: It is likely a read error, because the conserved phenylalanine at the end of the CDR3 is missing. The limits of the CDR3 on the DNA are not certain, so only TCRdb's listed CDR3 is given. The V gene is TRBV27, the J gene TRBJ2-1; the D segment call TRBD1 is taken from the table without a DNA check. CDR1 and CDR2 from the germline V gene are MNHEY and SMNVEV (reference sequence). The CDR3 is 14 residues long, counting both termini. CDR3: CASSSMTYRIGLFV.

This chain uses TRBV7-9 with TRBJ2-3, with 7 nucleotides matching TRBD1. V lost 4 bases, J lost 13 bases, and 5 bases stayed unmatched. This CDR3 is 11 amino acids long. Germline V gene sequence: CDR1 SEHNR, CDR2 FQNEAQ (reference sequence). Written as DNA, the CDR3 is TGTGCCAGCAGCTACCGGACAGGAGAGTATTTT. Amino acid sequence: CASSYRTGEYF.

V is TRBV19 and J is TRBJ2-2; D not certain. V lost 3 bases to trimming and J lost 4 bases, with 12 bases between them. This CDR3 is built from 15 residues. Germline V lookup: CDR1 LNHDA, CDR2 SQIVND (reference sequence). The CDR3 DNA sequence: TGTGCCAGTAGTATTAAGGAGAAAATCACCGGGGAGCTGTTTTTT. Amino acids: CASSIKEKITGELFF. The complete variable domain, with remaining parts taken from reference TRBV19 and TRBJ2-2, reads DGGITQSPKYLFRKEGQNVTLSCEQNLNHDAMYWYRQDPGQGLRLIYYSQIVNDFQKGDIAEGYSVSREKKESFPLTVTSAQKNPTAFYLCASSIKEKITGELFFGEGSRLTVL.

V gene TRBV10-2 combines with J gene TRBJ1-1; D perhaps matches TRBD1 (6 bases). Germline loops: CDR1 WSHSY, CDR2 SAAADI. The CDR3 spans 14 residues. Deletions cut 6 bases from V and 1 base from J, with 12 bases between. Here the CDR3 reads CASREEGGNTEAFF. The CDR3 bases are TGCGCCAGCAGAGAAGAAGGGGGGAACACTGAAGCTTTCTTT.

V and J are TRBV6-8 and TRBJ2-2, with D possibly matching TRBD2 (7 bases). Deletions cut 7 bases from V and 2 bases from J, with 29 bases between. CDR3 length equals 20 residues. CDR1 MNHGY and CDR2 SAAAGT come from the germline V gene. For the CDR3, the DNA is TGTGCCAGCACGGGAGGACAGAGAAGCGTTGGATTGGGAAACACCGGGGAGCTGTTTTTT. Residues: CASTGGQRSVGLGNTGELFF.

The chain combines TRBV20-1 with TRBJ2-1, with a possible D match to TRBD2 (6 bases). Trimming cost V 5 bases and J 5 bases, with 25 bases left between them. The V gene's germline CDR1 is DFQATT and CDR2 SNEGSKA (reference sequence). The CDR3 is 17 amino acids. CDR3 amino acids: CSAPKGGFLIRNNEQFF. CDR3 nucleotide sequence: TGCAGTGCTCCGAAGGGAGGCTTTTTAATCCGGAACAATGAGCAGTTCTTC.

This clonotype was observed a few times. V is TRBV12-3 or TRBV12-4 and J is TRBJ2-7; 7 positions agree with TRBD1. V shed 3 bases, J shed 4 bases, and the junction held 6 bases outside the gene matches. The CDR3 spans 14 residues. CDR3 region: CASSLTGTSYEQYF. In nucleotides, the CDR3 is TGTGCCAGCAGTTTGACAGGGACCTCGTACGAGCAGTACTTC.

V usage is TRBV5-1 and J usage is TRBJ2-5, with 8 positions matching TRBD1. CDR1 and CDR2 (germline): SGHRS, YFSETQ. The V segment lost 1 base and the J segment 3 bases; nucleotides outside the gene matches: 8. The CDR3 loop spans 16 amino acids. The CDR3: CASSLSGRGLEETQYF. For the CDR3, the DNA is TGCGCCAGCAGCTTGTCGGGCAGGGGGCTAGAAGAGACCCAGTACTTC.

The chain couples TRBV6-8 to TRBJ1-2; D possibly corresponds to TRBD1 (6 bases). CDR1 and CDR2 from the germline V gene are MNHGY and SAAAGT. Trimming cost V 2 bases and J 5 bases, with 12 bases left between them. The CDR3 length is 14 residues. Written as DNA, the CDR3 is TGTGCCAGCAGTTACGGGACATTGGATTATGGCTACACCTTC. This sequence encodes CASSYGTLDYGYTF.